The 22 T cell receptor beta chains presented below share a single source sample, sequenced in a study of blood T cell repertoires in COVID-19. Profiled with immunoSEQ multiplex PCR; TCRdb holds only in-frame clones, not every one. This table has approximately 250,000 clones, 84% appearing once. Sequencing used peripheral blood. Every receptor here comes from a man between 45 and 60 years old with acute or convalescent COVID-19.

The chain links TRBV10-1 to TRBJ1-1; a weak D match, TRBD1 (5 bases). Germline loops: CDR1 WNHNN, CDR2 SYGVQD (reference sequence). Trimming removed 2 bases from V and 1 base from J, with 8 bases in between. This CDR3 is 14 amino acids long. CDR3 bases: TGCGCCAGCAGTGAGGCCAGGGCGAACACTGAAGCTTTCTTT. Its protein is CASSEARANTEAFF.

The chain's CDR3 is CASSIPDGPGTQYF. In DNA, the CDR3 is TGTGCCAGCAGCATCCCCGATGGTCCGGGGACCCAGTACTTC. The chain employs TRBV7-9 and TRBJ2-5; D ambiguous. Germline assignment: CDR1 SEHNR and CDR2 FQNEAQ (reference sequence). Trimming removed 5 bases from V and 7 bases from J, with 17 bases in between. CDR3 length equals 14 residues.

There are a few counts of this clone. The V and J genes are TRBV30 and TRBJ2-7; 7 nucleotides line up with TRBD1. J gave up 4 bases and V 2 bases, and 11 bases lay outside the gene matches. This CDR3 spans 15 amino acids. Per the germline V gene, CDR1 is GTSNPN and CDR2 is SVGIG (reference sequence). The CDR3 sequence is CAWSQPGTALYEQYF. The CDR3 DNA is TGTGCCTGGAGTCAACCCGGGACAGCCCTTTACGAGCAGTACTTC. Supplemented by reference TRBV30 and TRBJ2-7, the full variable domain reads SQTIHQWPATLVQPVGSPLSLECTVEGTSNPNLYWYRQAAGRGLQLLFYSVGIGQISSEVPQNLSASRPQDRQFILSSKKLLLSDSGFYLCAWSQPGTALYEQYFGPGTRLTVT.

The rearrangement uses TRBV29-1 and TRBJ1-2; tentatively, D is TRBD1 (6 bases). The CDR3 contains 13 residues. Germline V lookup: CDR1 SQVTM, CDR2 ANQGSEA. V was shortened by 5 bases and J by 4 bases, with 14 bases between the two germline ends. The chain's CDR3 is CSVTGKSLYGYTF. The CDR3 bases are TGCAGCGTTACAGGGAAATCCCTCTATGGCTACACCTTC. Full variable domain (remainder filled in from reference TRBV29-1 and TRBJ1-2): SAVISQKPSRDICQRGTSLTIQCQVDSQVTMMFWYRQQPGQSLTLIATANQGSEATYESGFVIDKFPISRPNLTFSTLTVSNMSPEDSSIYLCSVTGKSLYGYTFGSGTRLTVV.

This clone was detected a few times. The chain has TRBV30 and TRBJ2-4; D gene uncertain. The V and J ends lost 5 bases and 1 base respectively, with 9 bases between them. This CDR3 spans 13 amino acids. CDR1 is GTSNPN, CDR2 SVGIG, per germline (reference sequence). The CDR3 bases are TGTGCCTGGCGTACGGGTGCCAAAAACATTCAGTACTTC. Translation: CAWRTGAKNIQYF.

J is TRBJ2-2 and V is TRBV28; the match to TRBD1 covers 7 bases. V shed 5 bases, J shed 7 bases, and the junction held 7 bases outside the gene matches. In germline, CDR1 is MDHEN, CDR2 SYDVKM. There are 14 residues in the CDR3. This CDR3 is CASSDTGVGGELFF. The CDR3 bases are TGTGCCAGCAGTGACACAGGGGTCGGCGGGGAGCTGTTTTTT.

The chain uses TRBV2 and TRBJ2-2; D unclear. The V end lost 6 bases, the J end lost 5 bases, and 10 bases lay between the germline ends. From germline, CDR1 is SNHLY and CDR2 FYNNEI. The CDR3 extends over 13 amino acids. The CDR3 region has the DNA TGTGCCAGCAGGCCGAGTGGTACCGGGGAGCTGTTTTTT. The encoded protein is CASRPSGTGELFF.

This clone was found once. Mismatch with germline at one junction end may stem from a read error. This chain links TRBV7-7 with TRBJ1-2; maybe TRBD1 (6 bases). From germline, CDR1 is SSHAT and CDR2 FNYEAQ (reference sequence). The CDR3 length is 14 residues. CDR3 sequence: CASRHKTGDDGYTF. The CDR3 region has the DNA TGTGCTAGCAGACACAAGACAGGTGATGATGGCTACACCTTC.

The V call is TRBV11-2, the J call TRBJ2-7; unclear D gene. The CDR3 length is 14 residues. Looked up from germline, CDR1 is SGHAT and CDR2 is FQNNGV. V was trimmed by 3 bases and J by 0 bases, leaving 9 bases between them. CDR3 sequence reads: CASSFLAGSYEQYF. As DNA, the CDR3 is TGTGCCAGCAGCTTTTTAGCCGGCTCCTACGAGCAGTACTTC. Full variable domain (remainder filled in from reference TRBV11-2 and TRBJ2-7): EAGVAQSPRYKIIEKRQSVAFWCNPISGHATLYWYQQILGQGPKLLIQFQNNGVVDDSQLPKDRFSAERLKGVDSTLKIQPAKLEDSAVYLCASSFLAGSYEQYFGPGTRLTVT.

The J gene is TRBJ2-7, the V gene TRBV19; maybe TRBD1 (6 bases). Germline V CDR1 and CDR2: LNHDA, SQIVND (reference sequence). Trimming removed 4 bases from V and 4 bases from J, with 11 bases in between. The CDR3 has 13 residues. CDR3 in DNA: TGTGCCAGTAGTAGAACAGGGAATTACGAGCAGTACTTC. Its protein product is CASSRTGNYEQYF. Using reference TRBV19 and TRBJ2-7 for the parts outside the CDR3, the full variable domain is DGGITQSPKYLFRKEGQNVTLSCEQNLNHDAMYWYRQDPGQGLRLIYYSQIVNDFQKGDIAEGYSVSREKKESFPLTVTSAQKNPTAFYLCASSRTGNYEQYFGPGTRLTVT.

The chain combines TRBV4-2 with TRBJ2-7, with 8 bases matching TRBD2. The germline V gene encodes CDR1 LGHNA and CDR2 YNFKEQ. V lost 1 base, J lost 3 bases, and 5 bases stayed unmatched. CDR3 size: 15 residues. The DNA of the CDR3 is TGTGCCAGCAGCCAAGTAGCGGGATCCAACTACGAGCAGTACTTC. Encoded protein: CASSQVAGSNYEQYF.

The chain carries TRBV5-5 and TRBJ1-2; 9 bases fit TRBD1. This CDR3 comprises 17 residues. Trimming took 4 bases from V and 5 from J; bases not matched to a gene: 15. Germline lookup yields CDR1 SGHKS and CDR2 YYEKEE (reference sequence). The CDR3 coding sequence is TGTGCCAGCAGCCCTGTACCCCGGACAGGGGAGGGGTATGGCTACACCTTC. This sequence encodes CASSPVPRTGEGYGYTF.

This clone showed up just once. The chain employs TRBV7-9 and TRBJ2-1, with 8 bases identical to TRBD1. V lost 5 bases, J lost 2 bases, and 5 bases stayed unmatched. The CDR3 length is 15 residues. In germline, CDR1 is SEHNR, CDR2 FQNEAQ (reference sequence). The CDR3 here is CASSLPGQAYNEQFF. The CDR3, as DNA: TGTGCCAGCAGCCTACCGGGACAGGCCTACAATGAGCAGTTCTTC. The full variable domain, its missing parts supplied by reference TRBV7-9 and TRBJ2-1, is DTGVSQNPRHKITKRGQNVTFRCDPISEHNRLYWYRQTLGQGPEFLTYFQNEAQLEKSRLLSDRFSAERPKGSFSTLEIQRTEQGDSAMYLCASSLPGQAYNEQFFGPGTRLTVL.

This clone occurred a few times. The chain combines TRBV7-8 with TRBJ2-7; 7 nucleotides line up with TRBD1. The CDR3 is 15 residues long. Trimming at V came to 2 bases and at J to 2 bases, leaving 6 bases not matched to a gene. From germline, CDR1 is SGHVS and CDR2 FQNEAQ. The CDR3 DNA follows: TGTGCCAGCAGCTTACAGACAGGGAGCCCCTACGAGCAGTACTTC. Translated, it gives CASSLQTGSPYEQYF. Drawing the rest from reference TRBV7-8 and TRBJ2-7, the complete variable domain is GAGVSQSPRYKVAKRGQDVALRCDPISGHVSLFWYQQALGQGPEFLTYFQNEAQLDKSGLPSDRFFAERPEGSVSTLKIQRTQQEDSAVYLCASSLQTGSPYEQYFGPGTRLTVT.

This chain joins TRBV18 and TRBJ1-1; 9 bases are shared with TRBD1. Germline CDR1 reads KGHSH; CDR2 reads LQKENI. With 3 bases clipped from V and 1 base from J, the junction kept 6 bases outside the gene matches. This CDR3 has 16 residues. The CDR3 is CASSPTGTGRNTEAFF. In DNA form, the CDR3 reads TGTGCCAGCTCACCGACCGGGACAGGGAGGAACACTGAAGCTTTCTTT.

V gene TRBV5-1 combines with J gene TRBJ2-5, with TRBD2 identical over 8 bases. The germline V gene has CDR1 SGHRS and CDR2 YFSETQ. The V gene end was trimmed by 4 bases and the J gene end by 4 bases; junction bases not matched to a gene: 6. The length of the CDR3 is 14 residues. CDR3 sequence: CASSPGGAGETQYF. The CDR3 DNA reads as TGCGCCAGCAGCCCGGGGGGGGCGGGAGAGACCCAGTACTTC.

This clone was seen a few times. The chain joins TRBV7-8 to TRBJ2-7, with D possibly being TRBD2 (5 bases). From germline, CDR1 is SGHVS and CDR2 FQNEAQ. CDR3 size: 13 residues. Trimming took off 2 bases at V and 4 bases at J, with 9 bases between the two ends. CDR3 amino acids: CASSLTSSYEQYF. As DNA, the CDR3 is TGTGCCAGCAGCTTAACTAGTTCGTACGAGCAGTACTTC.

V and J are TRBV2 and TRBJ1-3; D gene unclear. Trimming pared 8 bases from V and 0 bases from J, leaving 8 bases between. The V gene's germline CDR1 is SNHLY and CDR2 FYNNEI. The CDR3 has 13 residues. The CDR3 here is CASFRDSGNTIYF. The CDR3 DNA is TGTGCCAGCTTCCGGGACTCTGGAAACACCATATATTTT.

The rearrangement uses TRBV6-5 and TRBJ1-2; D unclear. V gave up 6 bases and J gave up 4 bases, with 15 bases separating them. There are 14 residues in the CDR3. Germline assignment: CDR1 MNHEY and CDR2 SVGAGI. The CDR3 DNA reads TGTGCCAGCAGCACGGGAGGTCAACCCTATGGCTACACCTTC. Encoded protein: CASSTGGQPYGYTF.

The chain carries TRBV12-3 or TRBV12-4 and TRBJ2-5; D call uncertain. This CDR3 region has 11 residues. Trimming took off 7 bases at V and 12 bases at J, with 15 bases between the two ends. CDR3 coding DNA: TGTGCCAGCACCCTCGGCCTCGCGGAGTACTTC. It is translated as CASTLGLAEYF.

A word on this clone: A junction end diverges from the germline sequence, so it may reflect a read error. The V and J genes are TRBV6-1 and TRBJ2-6; D perhaps matches TRBD1 (5 bases). This CDR3 has 15 residues. Per the germline V gene, CDR1 is MNHNS and CDR2 is SASEGT. The CDR3 sequence: CASSDDRSGANVLTF. Here the CDR3 DNA reads TGTGCCAGCAGTGATGACCGTTCTGGGGCCAACGTCTTGACTTTC.

V gene TRBV3-1 (or the pseudogene TRBV3-2) combines with J gene TRBJ1-5; unclear D gene. Germline V lookup: CDR1 LGHDT, CDR2 YNNKEL (reference sequence). This CDR3 has 14 residues. The V end lost 1 base, the J end lost 2 bases, and 6 bases lay between the germline ends. The CDR3 region is CASSQAGGNQPQHF. The CDR3 region has the DNA TGTGCCAGCAGCCAAGCGGGTGGCAATCAGCCCCAGCATTTT.